A selection of T cell receptor beta chains follows, all from one sample in a study of CD8 T cells in Susac syndrome. From the immunoSEQ multiplex PCR reads, TCRdb called clonotypes with MiXCR, one entry per CDR3 protein. The sample includes some 200,000 distinct CDR3 sequences, around 95% of them seen just once. The sample taken for sequencing was CD4+ T cells from PBMCs. The receptors were sampled from a human donor with Susac syndrome. Both conserved end residues are part of each CDR3. The D gene is left open where the match is weak. The size entry is marked missing in some rows and otherwise reads once, few, many or a size class.

D gene	J gene	clone size	V gene	CDR3 protein	CDR3 DNA
-	TRBJ1-2	-	TRBV20-1	CSAREGGGRGYTF	TGCAGTGCTAGAGAAGGTGGGGGTCGTGGCTACACCTTC
-	TRBJ1-6	-	TRBV20-1	CSAYRDIDSPLHF	TGCAGTGCTTACAGGGATATTGATTCACCCCTCCACTTT
TRBD1	TRBJ2-2	-	TRBV6-5	CASRRGPGMGGELFF	TGTGCCAGCAGAAGGGGGCCGGGGATGGGCGGGGAGCTGTTTTTT
TRBD1	TRBJ2-2	-	TRBV7-8	CASSLGTGGDTGELFF	TGTGCCAGCAGCTTGGGGACAGGGGGCGACACCGGGGAGCTGTTTTTT
-	TRBJ1-1	-	TRBV6-1	CASIRTANTEAFF	TGTGCCAGCATTCGGACAGCTAACACTGAAGCTTTCTTT
TRBD2	TRBJ2-2	-	TRBV11-2	CASSGGVRTGELFF	TGTGCCAGCAGCGGGGGGGTGAGAACCGGGGAGCTGTTTTTT
-	TRBJ2-1	-	TRBV5-4	CASSLEPVSYNEQFF	TGTGCCAGCAGCTTGGAACCAGTCTCCTACAATGAGCAGTTCTTC
-	TRBJ1-3	once	TRBV7-2	CASSLESGVFGNTIYF	TGTGCCAGCAGCTTAGAATCCGGGGTATTTGGAAACACCATATATTTT
-	TRBJ2-5	-	TRBV30	CAWSILAAETQYF	TGTGCCTGGAGTATACTAGCCGCAGAGACCCAGTACTTC
-	TRBJ2-3	-	TRBV7-9	CASSLVGGGARTDTQYF	TGTGCCAGCAGCTTAGTAGGGGGGGGCGCCAGGACGGATACGCAGTATTTT
TRBD2	TRBJ2-1	-	TRBV7-3	CASSFLRGTRPEVANEQFF	TGTGCCAGCAGCTTCCTGAGAGGGACTAGACCCGAGGTTGCCAATGAGCAGTTCTTC
TRBD1	TRBJ1-2	-	TRBV3-1	CASSPWDRGLGHYGYTF	TGTGCCAGCAGCCCCTGGGACAGGGGATTGGGGCACTATGGCTACACCTTC
-	TRBJ2-2	-	TRBV3-1	CASSQGARELFF	TGTGCCAGCAGCCAAGGGGCCCGGGAGCTGTTTTTT
-	TRBJ2-5	-	TRBV9	CASSVGGEETQYF	TGTGCCAGCAGCGTAGGCGGGGAAGAGACCCAGTACTTC
-	TRBJ2-5	-	TRBV6-2/TRBV6-3	CASRSQETQYF	TGTGCCAGCAGGTCTCAAGAGACCCAGTACTTC
-	TRBJ2-5	-	TRBV20-1	CSADPGRARQETQYF	TGCAGTGCAGATCCCGGCAGGGCTAGGCAAGAGACCCAGTACTTC
-	TRBJ1-2	-	TRBV20-1	CSATRTPESYGYTF	TGCAGTGCTACTAGGACCCCCGAGAGCTATGGCTACACCTTC
-	TRBJ1-1	-	TRBV5-1	CASSIGGIREAFF	TGCGCCAGCAGCATAGGAGGGATACGCGAAGCTTTCTTT
-	TRBJ2-5	-	TRBV23-1	CASKETQYF	TGCGCCAGCAAAGAGACCCAGTACTTC
-	TRBJ1-2	-	TRBV30	CAWVLEGGYTF	TGTGCCTGGGTTTTGGAGGGTGGCTACACCTTC